A selection of T cell receptor beta chains follows, all from one sample in a study of blood T cell repertoires in COVID-19. Clones were sequenced by immunoSEQ multiplex PCR, and TCRdb holds only the in-frame ones, with some missing. Counted here are about 430,000 clones, nearly 90% occurring once; the ten biggest clones make up roughly 1.4%. Sequenced sample: PBMCs or T cells enriched from blood (not recorded which). These receptors originate from a woman between 18 and 29 years old who had been exposed to COVID-19. The CDR3 runs from the conserved cysteine through the conserved F or W. A D gene is named only where the DNA matches it firmly. Some rows have no size entry. The others give once, few or many, or a class for an expanded clone.

TGTGCCAGCAGCTTAGCGCGTGGGGGCTTGGAGACCCAGTACTTC | CASSLARGGLETQYF | 15 | TRBJ2-5 | TRBV7-2 | once | -
TGTGCCAGCAGCCAAGAAGTCGGGGTAGGTTCACCCCTCCACTTT | CASSQEVGVGSPLHF | 15 | TRBJ1-6 | TRBV4-2 | few | -
TGTGCCAGCAGCTCCTCAGAGGGGAGGGGGGGCACAGATACGCAGTATTTT | CASSSSEGRGGTDTQYF | 17 | TRBJ2-3 | TRBV9 | - | -
TGCGCCAGCAGCCAAGAACTAACTAGCGGGGGGGCCTACGAGCAGTACTTC | CASSQELTSGGAYEQYF | 17 | TRBJ2-7 | TRBV4-3 | - | TRBD2
TGTGCCAGCAGTTTAAGTCTCTCTTCCCGAGGGGGCAATGAGCAGTTCTTC | CASSLSLSSRGGNEQFF | 17 | TRBJ2-1 | TRBV28 | - | -
TGTGCCAGCAGCGGCGGGGGGCCTTCGACAGATACGCAGTATTTT | CASSGGGPSTDTQYF | 15 | TRBJ2-3 | TRBV7-2 | - | TRBD2
TGTGCCAGCAGCTTAGGTTTCGGGGTTACTAATGAAAAACTGTTTTTT | CASSLGFGVTNEKLFF | 16 | TRBJ1-4 | TRBV7-2 | few | -
TGTGCCAGCAGCTTAGTAGCTGGCTCGGGTAATGAAAAACTGTTTTTT | CASSLVAGSGNEKLFF | 16 | TRBJ1-4 | TRBV7-2 | - | -
TGTGCCAGCAGTGAAGCGACAGGGTTGGATGGCTACACCTTC | CASSEATGLDGYTF | 14 | TRBJ1-2 | TRBV6-4 | once | TRBD1
TGTGCCAGTAGTATCGGCGGAACCTCTAACTATGGCTACACCTTC | CASSIGGTSNYGYTF | 15 | TRBJ1-2 | TRBV19 | - | -
TGTGCCAGCAGCCCGGGACAGGGGGGCACTGAAGCTTTCTTT | CASSPGQGGTEAFF | 14 | TRBJ1-1 | TRBV13 | once | TRBD1
TGTGCCAGCAGCCAAGATGTGGGACACGAAGAGACCCAGTACTTC | CASSQDVGHEETQYF | 15 | TRBJ2-5 | TRBV3-1/TRBV3-2 | - | -
TGTGCCAGCAGTAAACAGGGGGCGGATGAAAAACTGTTTTTT | CASSKQGADEKLFF | 14 | TRBJ1-4 | TRBV28 | - | TRBD1
TGTGCCTGGAGTGCATATGAGACAGGGGGAGACGGCTACACCTTC | CAWSAYETGGDGYTF | 15 | TRBJ1-2 | TRBV30 | once | TRBD1
TGTGCCAGCAGCGTAAGGCAGGGGGATGAAAAACTGTTTTTT | CASSVRQGDEKLFF | 14 | TRBJ1-4 | TRBV9 | - | TRBD1
TGTGCCAGCGGGAGAGCGGGAGTCGGGGAGCTGTTTTTT | CASGRAGVGELFF | 13 | TRBJ2-2 | TRBV14 | - | TRBD2
TGTGCCACCAGCAGAGGCTCTGGCAGTTACAATGAGCAGTTCTTC | CATSRGSGSYNEQFF | 15 | TRBJ2-1 | TRBV15 | - | -
TGTGCCAGCAGCGGTCATGGGACAGAAGGCAATTCACCCCTCCACTTT | CASSGHGTEGNSPLHF | 16 | TRBJ1-6 | TRBV7-9 | - | TRBD1
TGTGCTAGCAGCTTAGCGGCGGGACAGACCTACGAGCAGTACTTC | CASSLAAGQTYEQYF | 15 | TRBJ2-7 | TRBV7-7 | - | -
TGTGCCAGCAGCCCCCGTAGGGACATAACTCCAGGAAAGAACAATGAGCAGTTCTTC | CASSPRRDITPGKNNEQFF | 19 | TRBJ2-1 | TRBV5-6 | - | -
TGTGCCACTAGACCAGGGACAGGGGTTCAGCCCCAGCATTTT | CATRPGTGVQPQHF | 14 | TRBJ1-5 | TRBV19 | - | TRBD1
TGTGCCAGCAGCTTACCTAGCACAGATACGCAGTATTTT | CASSLPSTDTQYF | 13 | TRBJ2-3 | TRBV7-2 | - | -
TGTGCCAGCAGCCAAGATCAGGGGAGTGAGCAGTACTTC | CASSQDQGSEQYF | 13 | TRBJ2-7 | TRBV14 | - | -
TGTGCCAGCTCACCCCTGGACAGAGCGGTGGATGGCTACACCTTC | CASSPLDRAVDGYTF | 15 | TRBJ1-2 | TRBV18 | - | -
TGTGCCAGCAGCTTGGAGCGCGGGACTTACAATGAGCAGTTCTTC | CASSLERGTYNEQFF | 15 | TRBJ2-1 | TRBV7-6 | - | -
TGTGCCAGCAGTCCCGTAGGCTGGGGAGAGAATCAGCCCCAGCATTTT | CASSPVGWGENQPQHF | 16 | TRBJ1-5 | TRBV27 | - | -
TGTGCCAGCAGTGATCGGCATTTT | CASSDRHF | 8 | TRBJ1-5 | TRBV25-1 | - | -